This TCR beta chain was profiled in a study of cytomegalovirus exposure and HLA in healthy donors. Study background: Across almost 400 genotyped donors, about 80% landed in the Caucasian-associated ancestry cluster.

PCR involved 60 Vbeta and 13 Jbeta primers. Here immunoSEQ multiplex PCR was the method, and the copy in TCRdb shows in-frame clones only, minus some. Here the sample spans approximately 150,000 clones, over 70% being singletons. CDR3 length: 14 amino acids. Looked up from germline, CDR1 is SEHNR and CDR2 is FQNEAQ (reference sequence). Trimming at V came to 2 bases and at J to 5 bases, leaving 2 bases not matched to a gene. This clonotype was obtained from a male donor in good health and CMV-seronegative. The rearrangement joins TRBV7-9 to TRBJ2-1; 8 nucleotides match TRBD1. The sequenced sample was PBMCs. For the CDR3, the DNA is TGTGCCAGCAGCTTACAGGGGGCGGACAATGAGCAGTTCTTC. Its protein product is CASSLQGADNEQFF. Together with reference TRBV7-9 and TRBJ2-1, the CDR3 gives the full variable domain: DTGVSQNPRHKITKRGQNVTFRCDPISEHNRLYWYRQTLGQGPEFLTYFQNEAQLEKSRLLSDRFSAERPKGSFSTLEIQRTEQGDSAMYLCASSLQGADNEQFFGPGTRLTVL.